The clone carrying this T cell receptor beta chain was counted between two and nine times. These data are taken from a study of tumor-infiltrating lymphocytes in oesophageal squamous cell carcinoma. Each CDR3 protein gets one entry after TCRdb re-called the PCR reads with MiXCR. Of over 10,000 distinct CDR3 sequences listed, roughly 60% are singletons. This receptor was obtained from a female donor with esophageal squamous cell carcinoma. The sample was esophageal tumor tissue.

This CDR3 reads CASSLQGDETQYF. CDR3 DNA sequence: TGTGCCAGCAGCTTACAGGGCGATGAGACCCAGTACTTC. The V and J genes are TRBV7-3 and TRBJ2-5; D might be TRBD1 (5 bases). Germline loops: CDR1 SGHTA, CDR2 FQGTGA. V lost 2 bases and J 5 bases, leaving 9 bases between the germline ends. The CDR3 runs to 13 residues.